The present T cell receptor (beta chain) was sequenced within a study of beta chain features in type 1 diabetes. Study-level findings and limits: PCR might favor shorter templates, but any such skew would affect patients and controls equally. TCRB CDR3 length was moderately but significantly reduced in all four CD4+ subsets of Type 1 diabetes patients.

Sort purity for all populations was recorded as exceeding 98%. Only a few counts were recorded for this clone. Its antigen is as yet unknown. V was trimmed by 5 bases and J by 2 bases, leaving 17 bases between them. In germline, CDR1 is SGHVS, CDR2 FQNEAQ. The CDR3 loop spans 16 amino acids. The isolated RNA, all of it, was reverse transcribed, so expressed TCRB transcripts were what got sequenced. Some clones are missing from TCRdb's copy, which holds only in-frame ones; the method was immunoSEQ multiplex PCR. This sample has about 290,000 clones, with 8% found just once. The V and J genes are TRBV7-8 and TRBJ2-3; D may correspond to TRBD1 or TRBD2 (6 bases each). The sample comprised central memory CD4+ T cells from blood. This sequence originates from a woman under 30 in good health. The CDR3 region has the DNA TGTGCCAGCAGCCTTTCCGGGGGCCAATACACAGATACGCAGTATTTT. Translation gives CASSLSGGQYTDTQYF.